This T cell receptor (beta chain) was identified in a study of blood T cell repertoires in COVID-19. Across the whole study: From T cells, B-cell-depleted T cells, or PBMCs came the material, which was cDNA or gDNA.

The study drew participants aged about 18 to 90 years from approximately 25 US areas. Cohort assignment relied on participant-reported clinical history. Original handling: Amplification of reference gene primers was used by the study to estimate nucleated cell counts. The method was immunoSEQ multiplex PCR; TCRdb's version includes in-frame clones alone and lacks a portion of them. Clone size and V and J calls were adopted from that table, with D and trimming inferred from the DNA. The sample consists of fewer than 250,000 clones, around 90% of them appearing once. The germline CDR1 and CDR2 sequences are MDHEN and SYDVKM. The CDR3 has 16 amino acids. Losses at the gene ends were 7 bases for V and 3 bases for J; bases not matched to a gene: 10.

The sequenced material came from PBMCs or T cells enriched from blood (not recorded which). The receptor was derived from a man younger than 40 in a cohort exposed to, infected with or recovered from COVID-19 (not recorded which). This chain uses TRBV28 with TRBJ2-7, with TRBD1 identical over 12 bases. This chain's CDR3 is CASTIAGTGGHYEQYF. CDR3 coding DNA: TGTGCCAGCACTATCGCCGGGACAGGGGGCCACTACGAGCAGTACTTC.